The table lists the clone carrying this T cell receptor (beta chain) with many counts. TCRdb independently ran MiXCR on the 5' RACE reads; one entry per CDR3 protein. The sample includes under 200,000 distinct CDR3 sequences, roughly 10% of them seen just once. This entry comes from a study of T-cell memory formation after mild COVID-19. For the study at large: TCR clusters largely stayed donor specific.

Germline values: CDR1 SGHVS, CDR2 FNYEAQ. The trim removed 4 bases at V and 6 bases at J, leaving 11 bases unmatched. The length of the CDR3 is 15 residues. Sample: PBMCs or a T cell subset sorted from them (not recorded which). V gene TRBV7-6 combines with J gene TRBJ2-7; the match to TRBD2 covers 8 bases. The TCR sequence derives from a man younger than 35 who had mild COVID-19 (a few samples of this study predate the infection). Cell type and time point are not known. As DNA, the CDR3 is TGTGCCAGCAGCTCGGGGGGGCGAGCTCGGGGCGAGCAGTACTTC. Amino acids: CASSSGGRARGEQYF.